Listed below are T cell receptor beta chains from one sample, sequenced in a study of cytomegalovirus exposure and HLA in healthy donors. This table comes from immunoSEQ multiplex PCR, and its TCRdb copy is limited to in-frame clones, with some not included. The sample yields about 170,000 clones, 85% seen once. The sequencing input was PBMCs. Receptors were obtained from a boy aged 2 to 9 in good health and CMV-seronegative. Both conserved end residues are part of each CDR3. The D gene is left open where the match is weak. Size values are once, few and many counts, or a class for expanded clones, and some rows have none.

v_gene	j_gene	abundance	d_gene	CDR3aa	CDR3nt
TRBV9	TRBJ2-1	once	-	CASSVDSPIDEQFF	TGTGCCAGCAGCGTAGACTCGCCTATCGATGAGCAGTTCTTC
TRBV10-2	TRBJ2-7	-	TRBD2	CASSEYMGTSGRGSYEQYF	TGCGCCAGCAGTGAGTATATGGGGACTAGCGGGAGAGGGTCCTACGAGCAGTACTTC
TRBV2	TRBJ1-6	-	-	CARRQSDNSPLHF	TGTGCCAGGAGACAGAGCGATAATTCACCCCTCCACTTT
TRBV5-1	TRBJ2-3	-	-	CASSLERVETDTQYF	TGCGCCAGCAGCTTGGAACGGGTTGAGACAGATACGCAGTATTTT
TRBV6-5	TRBJ2-1	-	-	CASSYSRVGNEQFF	TGTGCCAGCAGTTACTCGAGGGTCGGCAATGAGCAGTTCTTC
TRBV7-2	TRBJ2-5	-	-	CASSLVADQETQYF	TGTGCCAGCAGCTTAGTGGCAGATCAAGAGACCCAGTACTTC
TRBV11-1	TRBJ2-7	-	TRBD1	CASSSLTGAGSEQYF	TGTGCCAGCAGCTCCTTGACAGGGGCAGGCAGCGAGCAGTACTTC
TRBV28	TRBJ2-1	-	-	CASSFSDREQFF	TGTGCCAGCAGTTTCAGCGACCGTGAGCAGTTCTTC
TRBV10-3	TRBJ2-2	-	TRBD2	CAISKTSGGPWTGELFF	TGTGCCATCAGTAAGACTAGCGGGGGCCCGTGGACCGGGGAGCTGTTTTTT
TRBV2	TRBJ1-1	-	-	CASSGGRRGFTEAFF	TGTGCCAGCAGTGGGGGTCGCAGGGGCTTTACTGAAGCTTTCTTT
TRBV6-1	TRBJ2-5	-	TRBD1	CASSVRDRGSVETQYF	TGTGCCAGCAGTGTACGGGACAGGGGATCCGTAGAGACCCAGTACTTC
TRBV6-5	TRBJ2-5	few	-	CASSKMRAVQETQYF	TGTGCCAGCAGTAAAATGCGGGCGGTCCAAGAGACCCAGTACTTC
TRBV2	TRBJ1-2	-	TRBD1	CASTELFRGILVNYGYTF	TGTGCCAGCACCGAGCTGTTCAGGGGGATACTAGTTAACTATGGCTACACCTTC
TRBV7-8	TRBJ2-5	-	-	CASSPREGGIQETQYF	TGTGCCAGCAGCCCCCGTGAGGGCGGTATCCAAGAGACCCAGTACTTC
TRBV7-8	TRBJ1-5	-	-	CASSFPNQPQHF	TGTGCCAGCAGCTTTCCAAATCAGCCCCAGCATTTT
TRBV27	TRBJ1-1	-	-	CASSLGMGGRNTEAFF	TGTGCCAGCAGTTTGGGGATGGGGGGGAGGAACACTGAAGCTTTCTTT
TRBV2	TRBJ2-7	-	TRBD2	CASSASGTSPYEQYF	TGTGCCAGCAGCGCTTCCGGGACTAGCCCCTACGAGCAGTACTTC
TRBV7-9	TRBJ2-1	-	-	CASSGDRGLSYNEQFF	TGTGCCAGCAGCGGTGACCGGGGTCTCTCCTACAATGAGCAGTTCTTC
TRBV2	TRBJ2-3	-	TRBD2	CASSVISSGSSDTQYF	TGTGCCAGCAGTGTTATCTCTAGCGGGAGCTCAGATACGCAGTATTTT
TRBV13	TRBJ2-1	few	TRBD2	CASSFTSGSSHEQFF	TGTGCCAGCAGCTTCACTAGCGGGAGTTCACATGAGCAGTTCTTC
TRBV28	TRBJ1-1	-	-	CARIRGTEAFF	TGTGCCAGGATCAGGGGCACTGAAGCTTTCTTT
TRBV11-2	TRBJ2-5	once	TRBD2	CASSFRLAGGVETQYF	TGTGCCAGCAGCTTTAGGCTAGCGGGAGGGGTTGAGACCCAGTACTTC
TRBV5-1	TRBJ2-2	-	-	CASSLGRANTGELFF	TGCGCCAGCAGCTTGGGTAGAGCGAACACCGGGGAGCTGTTTTTT
TRBV7-9	TRBJ2-1	-	-	CSSSLTGNEQFF	TGTTCCAGCAGCTTAACGGGGAATGAGCAGTTCTTC
TRBV5-4	TRBJ2-5	-	TRBD1	CASSLEGGLETQYF	TGTGCCAGCAGCTTGGAAGGGGGCTTAGAGACCCAGTACTTC
TRBV2	TRBJ2-2	-	TRBD1	CASTRGQGADGELFF	TGTGCCAGCACCAGGGGACAGGGGGCGGACGGGGAGCTGTTTTTT
TRBV6-5	TRBJ2-2	-	-	CASSYEWRGELFF	TGTGCCAGCAGTTACGAATGGAGGGGGGAGCTGTTTTTT
TRBV5-3	TRBJ1-6	-	-	CARNPGTSNSPLHF	TGTGCCAGAAACCCGGGAACCAGTAATTCACCCCTCCACTTT
TRBV28	TRBJ2-1	-	-	CASRATSWIEQFF	TGTGCCAGCAGGGCTACTAGCTGGATTGAGCAGTTCTTC
TRBV29-1	TRBJ2-3	few	TRBD2	CSVTTSGERDTQYF	TGCAGCGTTACTACTAGCGGGGAGAGGGATACGCAGTATTTT
TRBV19	TRBJ2-2	once	-	CASSSLGAGELFF	TGTGCCAGTAGTAGCCTGGGCGCCGGGGAGCTGTTTTTT
TRBV14	TRBJ1-1	-	-	CASSQSGGLTEAFF	TGTGCCAGCAGCCAAAGCGGGGGGCTCACTGAAGCTTTCTTT
TRBV6-1	TRBJ2-7	-	TRBD2	CASSKLAVSYEQYF	TGTGCCAGCAGTAAACTAGCGGTAAGCTACGAGCAGTACTTC
TRBV4-1	TRBJ1-1	-	-	CASSQPQTGSTEAFF	TGCGCCAGCAGCCAACCCCAGACAGGCAGCACTGAAGCTTTCTTT
TRBV6-1	TRBJ2-5	-	-	CASSEARGHGPKETQYF	TGTGCCAGCAGTGAGGCGAGGGGACACGGGCCAAAAGAGACCCAGTACTTC
TRBV5-1	TRBJ2-7	few	-	CASSRVSLTYEQYF	TGCGCCAGCAGCCGTGTCTCCCTTACCTACGAGCAGTACTTC
TRBV20-1	TRBJ1-1	once	-	CSARGDTEAFF	TGCAGTGCTCGCGGGGACACTGAAGCTTTCTTT
TRBV2	TRBJ1-1	-	-	CASSGRVYTEAFF	TGTGCCAGCAGTGGGAGGGTGTACACTGAAGCTTTCTTT
TRBV5-1	TRBJ1-5	-	-	CASSRGGSNQPQHF	TGCGCCAGCAGCAGGGGAGGGAGCAATCAGCCCCAGCATTTT
TRBV28	TRBJ1-2	few	TRBD1	CASSRPGQGQNYGYTF	TGTGCCAGCAGTCGGCCCGGACAGGGTCAAAACTATGGCTACACCTTC
TRBV5-4	TRBJ1-1	-	TRBD1	CASSLDRGTEAFF	TGTGCCAGCAGCTTGGACAGGGGAACTGAAGCTTTCTTT
TRBV29-1	TRBJ2-3	few	-	CSVGQWSAQHTQYF	TGCAGCGTTGGACAGTGGTCGGCGCAGCATACGCAGTATTTT
TRBV28	TRBJ2-5	-	-	CASGGRLETQYF	TGTGCCAGCGGGGGGAGACTCGAGACCCAGTACTTC
TRBV15	TRBJ2-7	-	-	CATSRGGDTYEQYF	TGTGCCACCAGCAGAGGAGGGGACACCTACGAGCAGTACTTC
TRBV2	TRBJ2-5	-	TRBD1	CASRAQGTRQETQYF	TGTGCCAGCAGAGCACAGGGGACACGCCAAGAGACCCAGTACTTC